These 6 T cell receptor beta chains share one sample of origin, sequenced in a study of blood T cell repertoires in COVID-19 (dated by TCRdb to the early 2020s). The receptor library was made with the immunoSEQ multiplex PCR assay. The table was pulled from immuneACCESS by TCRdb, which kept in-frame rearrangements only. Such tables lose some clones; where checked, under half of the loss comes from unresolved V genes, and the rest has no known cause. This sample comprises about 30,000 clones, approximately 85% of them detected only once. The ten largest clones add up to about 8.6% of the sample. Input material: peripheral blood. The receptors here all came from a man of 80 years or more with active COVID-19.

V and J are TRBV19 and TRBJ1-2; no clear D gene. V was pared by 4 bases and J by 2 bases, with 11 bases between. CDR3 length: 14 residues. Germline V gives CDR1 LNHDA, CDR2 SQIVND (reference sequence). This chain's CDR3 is CASSTPLENYGYTF. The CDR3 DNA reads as TGTGCCAGTAGTACCCCCCTCGAGAACTATGGCTACACCTTC.

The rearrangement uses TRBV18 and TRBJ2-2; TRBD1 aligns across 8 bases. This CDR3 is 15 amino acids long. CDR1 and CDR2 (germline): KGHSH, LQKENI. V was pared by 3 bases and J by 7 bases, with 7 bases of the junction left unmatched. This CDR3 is CASSPWTGLDGELFF. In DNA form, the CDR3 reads TGTGCCAGCTCACCGTGGACAGGGTTGGACGGGGAGCTGTTTTTT.

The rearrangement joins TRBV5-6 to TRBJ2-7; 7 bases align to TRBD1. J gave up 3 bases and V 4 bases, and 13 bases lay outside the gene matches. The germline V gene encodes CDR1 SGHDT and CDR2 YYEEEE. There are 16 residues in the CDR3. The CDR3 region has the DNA TGTGCCAGCAGCCCGTCGACAGGGCGCATCTACTACGAGCAGTACTTC. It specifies CASSPSTGRIYYEQYF.

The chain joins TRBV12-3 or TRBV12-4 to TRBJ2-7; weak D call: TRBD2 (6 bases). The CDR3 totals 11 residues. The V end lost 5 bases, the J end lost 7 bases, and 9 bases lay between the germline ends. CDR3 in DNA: TGTGCCAGCAGTCTCGGACTAGAGCAGTACTTC. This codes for CASSLGLEQYF.

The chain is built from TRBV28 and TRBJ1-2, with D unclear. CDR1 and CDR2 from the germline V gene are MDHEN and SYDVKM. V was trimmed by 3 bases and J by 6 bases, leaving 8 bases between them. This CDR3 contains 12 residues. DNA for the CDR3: TGTGCCAGCAGTTTTTTAGCCGATGGCTACACCTTC. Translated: CASSFLADGYTF.

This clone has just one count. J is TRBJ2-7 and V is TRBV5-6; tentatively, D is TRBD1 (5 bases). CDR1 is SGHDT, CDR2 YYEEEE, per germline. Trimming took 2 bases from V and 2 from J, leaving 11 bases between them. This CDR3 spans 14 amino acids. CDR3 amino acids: CASSFRVNPYEQYF. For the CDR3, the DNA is TGTGCCAGCAGCTTCAGGGTTAATCCCTACGAGCAGTACTTC.